The 28 T cell receptor beta chains below all came from one sample that was sequenced in a study of T cell responses to AZD1222 COVID-19 vaccine (TCRdb year 2021). Preparation of the library involved the immunoSEQ multiplex PCR assay. As stored in TCRdb, this immuneACCESS dataset retains in-frame rearrangements with V and J assigned. A fraction of the clones does not appear; measured against another copy, unresolved V genes explain less than half of the discrepancy, and the remainder lacks a known reason. The sample includes around 200,000 clones, with approximately 91% observed a single time. The leading ten clones occupy roughly 0.99% of the sample. The time point label for this specimen denotes: baseline before first vaccination. The specimen comprised peripheral blood, sampled on day 0 of AZD1222 vaccination. The source of these receptors is an adult in good health.

This chain uses TRBV10-3 with TRBJ2-2; the D call may be TRBD1 or TRBD2 (5 bases each). Trimming shortened V by 3 bases and J by 0 bases, and 11 bases separated the two germline ends. The CDR3 has 16 residues. Germline V gives CDR1 ENHRY, CDR2 SYGVKD. The CDR3 DNA sequence: TGTGCCATCAGTGATTATGGGGGAGCGAACACCGGGGAGCTGTTTTTT. Its translation: CAISDYGGANTGELFF.

This chain connects TRBV3-1 (or the pseudogene TRBV3-2) to TRBJ2-5, with 11 bases matching TRBD1. The germline V gene has CDR1 LGHDT and CDR2 YNNKEL (reference sequence). V lost 2 bases, J lost 6 bases, and 8 bases stayed unmatched. CDR3 length: 16 amino acids. The CDR3 loop is CASSQPGQGVYQTQYF. The CDR3, as DNA: TGTGCCAGCAGCCAACCGGGACAGGGGGTATATCAGACCCAGTACTTC.

V usage is TRBV15 and J usage is TRBJ2-3; D may be TRBD1 or TRBD2 (6 bases each). Deletions cut 2 bases from V and 10 bases from J, with 10 bases between. CDR1 LNHNV and CDR2 YYDKDF come from the germline V gene (reference sequence). The CDR3 consists of 12 residues. Here the CDR3 DNA reads TGTGCCACCAGCAGAAACAGGGACTCGCAGTATTTT. Its translation: CATSRNRDSQYF.

The chain combines TRBV19 with TRBJ1-4; 7 positions match TRBD1. The CDR3 has 14 amino acids. Germline CDR1 LNHDA, CDR2 SQIVND (reference sequence). V was pared by 5 bases and J by 5 bases, with 5 bases of the junction left unmatched. This chain's CDR3 is CASSSDRWNEKLFF. The CDR3 nucleotides read TGTGCCAGTAGTTCGGACAGGTGGAATGAAAAACTGTTTTTT.

The J gene is TRBJ2-1, the V gene TRBV11-3; TRBD2 matches at 12 bases. The CDR3 consists of 16 residues. V lost 6 bases to trimming and J lost 6 bases; unmatched junction nucleotides: 9. CDR1 and CDR2 (germline): SGHNT, YENEEA. CDR3 protein: CASSFSPSGGANEQFF. In nucleotides, the CDR3 is TGTGCCAGCAGTTTTAGTCCTAGCGGGGGGGCCAATGAGCAGTTCTTC.

The chain recombines TRBV6-5 with TRBJ1-2; TRBD1 agrees at 8 bases. V trimming: 5 bases; J trimming: 7 bases; junction bases outside the gene matches: 6. Per germline, CDR1 MNHEY and CDR2 SVGAGI. The CDR3 is 13 amino acids. CDR3 protein: CASSPTGDIGYTF. In DNA form, the CDR3 reads TGTGCCAGCAGTCCGACAGGGGATATTGGCTACACCTTC.

The chain uses TRBV5-6 and TRBJ2-1; 10 bases match TRBD2. The CDR3 extends over 18 amino acids. CDR1 and CDR2 from the germline V gene are SGHDT and YYEEEE. Losses at the gene ends were 5 bases for V and 5 bases for J; bases not matched to a gene: 16. Here the CDR3 reads CASSIPVWTSGQNNEQFF. CDR3 DNA: TGTGCCAGCAGTATTCCGGTATGGACTAGCGGACAAAACAATGAGCAGTTCTTC.

The chain links TRBV27 to TRBJ1-4; 8 positions agree with TRBD1. The V segment lost 0 bases and the J segment 7 bases; nucleotides outside the gene matches: 7. The CDR3 has 16 residues. Germline V CDR1 and CDR2: MNHEY, SMNVEV (reference sequence). CDR3 bases: TGTGCCAGCAGTTTATCTGGGGCAGGGGGCTTTGAAAAACTGTTTTTT. The encoded protein is CASSLSGAGGFEKLFF. Supplemented by reference TRBV27 and TRBJ1-4, the full variable domain reads EAQVTQNPRYLITVTGKKLTVTCSQNMNHEYMSWYRQDPGLGLRQIYYSMNVEVTDKGDVPEGYKVSRKEKRNFPLILESPSPNQTSLYFCASSLSGAGGFEKLFFGSGTQLSVL.

V gene TRBV18 combines with J gene TRBJ2-1; D call uncertain. CDR3 length equals 15 residues. Germline values: CDR1 KGHSH, CDR2 LQKENI. V lost 0 bases, J lost 6 bases, and 12 bases lay in between. CDR3 loop: CASSPPQVYRNEQFF. CDR3 DNA sequence: TGTGCCAGCTCACCACCTCAGGTATATCGCAATGAGCAGTTCTTC.

The chain carries TRBV5-6 and TRBJ1-2; 11 nucleotides agree with TRBD1. The CDR3 consists of 14 residues. Looked up from germline, CDR1 is SGHDT and CDR2 is YYEEEE. V trimming: 0 bases; J trimming: 6 bases; junction bases outside the gene matches: 1. The CDR3, as DNA: TGTGCCAGCAGCTTGGGGACAGGGGGCGATGGCTACACCTTC. This encodes CASSLGTGGDGYTF.

The V and J genes are TRBV24-1 and TRBJ1-5; 7 bases line up with TRBD1. The CDR3 spans 14 residues. The trim removed 7 bases at V and 2 bases at J, leaving 4 bases unmatched. The germline V gene encodes CDR1 KGHDR and CDR2 SFDVKD. For the CDR3, the DNA is TGTGCCACCAGGGCAGGGGGTGGCAATCAGCCCCAGCATTTT. This sequence encodes CATRAGGGNQPQHF.

The gene calls are TRBV27 and TRBJ2-7, with D maybe TRBD1 (7 bases). V was clipped by 5 bases and J by 2 bases, with 13 bases between them. The CDR3 runs 14 residues. Germline V gene lookup returns CDR1 MNHEY and CDR2 SMNVEV (reference sequence). The CDR3 region has the DNA TGTGCCAGCAGTCAAGGAGGGGGCCCCTACGAGCAGTACTTC. Translation: CASSQGGGPYEQYF.

The rearrangement joins TRBV7-9 to TRBJ1-2, with 8 bases that match TRBD1. J was trimmed by 0 bases and V by 1 base; bases with no gene match: 7. Germline V CDR1 and CDR2: SEHNR, FQNEAQ (reference sequence). The CDR3 runs 17 residues. The CDR3 DNA follows: TGTGCCAGCAGCTTAGAGGACAGGGTGTTGACTAACTATGGCTACACCTTC. This translates into CASSLEDRVLTNYGYTF.

The gene calls are TRBV14 and TRBJ2-7; the D gene is possibly TRBD1 (5 bases). Looked up from germline, CDR1 is SGHDN and CDR2 is FVKESK. The CDR3 is 16 amino acids. The V end was cut by 1 base, the J end by 2 bases, with 15 bases between. The CDR3: CASSQAPGKGPYEQYF. CDR3 nucleotides: TGTGCCAGCAGCCAAGCTCCAGGGAAAGGCCCCTACGAGCAGTACTTC.

The chain uses TRBV24-1 and TRBJ2-1, with D maybe TRBD2 (5 bases). The CDR3 extends over 13 amino acids. Trimming removed 0 bases from V and 7 bases from J, with 6 bases in between. Per the germline V gene, CDR1 is KGHDR and CDR2 is SFDVKD. The CDR3 bases are TGTGCCACCAGTGATTTGGGACTTAATGAGCAGTTCTTC. It yields the protein CATSDLGLNEQFF.

J is TRBJ2-3 and V is TRBV7-2; D not certain. CDR1 and CDR2 from the germline V gene are SGHTA and FQGNSA. The CDR3 consists of 15 residues. The ends were cut back, 3 bases at V and 0 bases at J, with 10 bases in the middle. As DNA, the CDR3 is TGTGCCAGCAGCTTGGCGGTCTATAGCACAGATACGCAGTATTTT. Residues: CASSLAVYSTDTQYF.

The chain employs TRBV5-1 and TRBJ2-5; a weak D match, TRBD2 (5 bases). The germline gives CDR1 SGHRS, CDR2 YFSETQ. The V gene lost 5 bases and the J gene lost 3 bases, with 17 bases spanning the gap. This CDR3 spans 15 amino acids. The CDR3 spells CASRPSAGLEETQYF. The CDR3 DNA reads as TGCGCCAGCAGACCCTCGGCGGGTTTAGAAGAGACCCAGTACTTC.

The chain uses TRBV10-1 and TRBJ2-1; 10 bases map to TRBD2. V shed 3 bases and J 6 bases; nucleotides not matched to a gene: 17. Germline V CDR1 and CDR2: WNHNN, SYGVQD (reference sequence). This CDR3 is built from 19 residues. CDR3 nucleotide sequence: TGCGCCAGCAGTGAATTGTCGGGAGCGGGGGGGCTCACGGGCAATGAGCAGTTCTTC. This codes for CASSELSGAGGLTGNEQFF.

The V gene is TRBV15, the J gene TRBJ2-7; 10 bases fit TRBD1. CDR3 length equals 16 residues. Per germline, CDR1 LNHNV and CDR2 YYDKDF (reference sequence). Trimming took 3 bases from V and 4 from J; bases not matched to a gene: 9. CDR3 in amino acids: CATSSRSTGGRYEQYF. CDR3 bases: TGTGCCACCAGCAGCCGATCGACAGGGGGCAGGTACGAGCAGTACTTC. The full variable domain, completed using reference TRBV15 and TRBJ2-7, is DAMVIQNPRYQVTQFGKPVTLSCSQTLNHNVMYWYQQKSSQAPKLLFHYYDKDFNNEADTPDNFQSRRPNTSFCFLDIRSPGLGDTAMYLCATSSRSTGGRYEQYFGPGTRLTVT.

V gene TRBV11-1 combines with J gene TRBJ1-2, with D unclear. The CDR3 covers 12 residues. Per the germline V gene, CDR1 is SGHAT and CDR2 is FQDESV (reference sequence). Trimming removed 3 bases at V and 7 bases at J, with 9 bases between. CDR3 protein: CASSLDLGGYTF. CDR3 in DNA: TGTGCCAGCAGCTTGGACCTGGGTGGCTACACCTTC.

The CDR3 sequence: CASRKDNANTIYF. CDR3 nucleotide sequence: TGTGCCAGCAGAAAGGACAATGCAAACACCATATATTTT. This rearrangement joins TRBV2 to TRBJ1-3; D may be TRBD1 (5 bases). Germline V gene sequence: CDR1 SNHLY, CDR2 FYNNEI. CDR3 length: 13 residues. Trimming left V 6 bases short and J 6 bases short, with 12 bases between.

J is TRBJ2-1 and V is TRBV28; D is unclear. The CDR3 consists of 14 residues. Germline V CDR1 and CDR2: MDHEN, SYDVKM. Trimming stripped 6 bases from V and 6 bases from J, with 15 bases between. CDR3: CASSSRLRVNEQFF. DNA for the CDR3: TGTGCCAGCAGCTCCCGACTGCGAGTCAATGAGCAGTTCTTC.

The chain combines TRBV19 with TRBJ2-7, with D maybe TRBD1 (6 bases). Trimming took off 8 bases at V and 2 bases at J, with 16 bases between the two ends. The germline gives CDR1 LNHDA, CDR2 SQIVND (reference sequence). The CDR3 consists of 14 residues. This chain's CDR3 is CASAHGTPAYEQYF. As DNA, the CDR3 is TGTGCCAGTGCTCACGGGACACCGGCCTACGAGCAGTACTTC. Looking up the rest from reference TRBV19 and TRBJ2-7 gives the full variable domain: DGGITQSPKYLFRKEGQNVTLSCEQNLNHDAMYWYRQDPGQGLRLIYYSQIVNDFQKGDIAEGYSVSREKKESFPLTVTSAQKNPTAFYLCASAHGTPAYEQYFGPGTRLTVT.

The chain recombines TRBV27 with TRBJ1-6, with D perhaps TRBD1 (6 bases). The germline gives CDR1 MNHEY, CDR2 SMNVEV (reference sequence). CDR3 size: 13 residues. Trimming pared 6 bases from V and 5 bases from J, leaving 8 bases between. The chain's CDR3 is CASRDSHNSPLHF. CDR3 DNA sequence: TGTGCCAGCAGGGACAGCCATAATTCACCCCTCCACTTT.

The chain recombines TRBV13 with TRBJ2-5; D gene ambiguous. This CDR3 has 11 residues. Between the trimmed V and J ends, which lost 6 bases and 4 bases, there was a span of 6 bases. Per the germline V gene, CDR1 is PRHDT and CDR2 is FYEKMQ (reference sequence). CDR3 nucleotides: TGTGCCAGCAGTGACGGAGAGACCCAGTACTTC. Amino acid sequence: CASSDGETQYF.

This chain joins TRBV9 and TRBJ1-1; D is undetermined. V lost 0 bases and J 0 bases, leaving 6 bases between the germline ends. Germline CDR1 SGDLS, CDR2 YYNGEE. The CDR3 has 14 residues. In DNA, the CDR3 is TGTGCCAGCAGCGTAGCGCCAATGAACACTGAAGCTTTCTTT. Protein product: CASSVAPMNTEAFF.

The DNA of the CDR3 is TGTGCCAGCAGCGACGTTGCCAGGGGGAATTCCTACGAGCAGTACTTC. This sequence encodes CASSDVARGNSYEQYF. This chain connects TRBV3-1 (or the pseudogene TRBV3-2) to TRBJ2-7, with 7 bases aligning to TRBD1. V lost 5 bases, J lost 1 base, and 11 bases stayed unmatched. The CDR3 consists of 16 residues. CDR1 and CDR2 from the germline V gene are LGHDT and YNNKEL (reference sequence).

V and J are TRBV9 and TRBJ2-7; TRBD1 matches at 9 bases. V lost 0 bases to trimming and J lost 2 bases; unmatched junction nucleotides: 6. The germline V gene encodes CDR1 SGDLS and CDR2 YYNGEE. This CDR3 is built from 16 residues. The CDR3 spells CASSVGLGQGPYEQYF. CDR3 sequence (DNA): TGTGCCAGCAGCGTAGGTCTGGGACAGGGACCCTACGAGCAGTACTTC.